The entry below describes one T cell receptor (beta chain). Here immunoSEQ multiplex PCR was the method, and the copy in TCRdb shows in-frame clones only, minus some. The sample has about 76,000 clones, 70% to 75% seen once; the top ten hold around a fifth. The sample originates from a study of blood T cell repertoires in COVID-19. Germline CDR1 SGHTA, CDR2 FQGNSA. V was pared by 4 bases and J by 12 bases, with 10 bases between. This CDR3 comprises 11 residues. The TCR was taken from a man in his sixties or seventies with acute or convalescent COVID-19. Sequenced material: peripheral blood. The V and J genes are TRBV7-2 and TRBJ1-5; D unresolved. The CDR3 region is CASSSQAVQHF. The CDR3 DNA follows: TGTGCCAGCAGCTCCCAGGCAGTCCAGCATTTT.